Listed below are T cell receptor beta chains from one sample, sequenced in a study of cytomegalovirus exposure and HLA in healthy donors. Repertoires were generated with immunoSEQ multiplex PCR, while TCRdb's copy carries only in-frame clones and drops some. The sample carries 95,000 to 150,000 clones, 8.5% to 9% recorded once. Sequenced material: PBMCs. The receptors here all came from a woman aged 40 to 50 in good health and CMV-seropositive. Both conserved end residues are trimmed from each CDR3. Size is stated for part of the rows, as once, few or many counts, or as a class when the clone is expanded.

ASSPGWGRGEQY	TRBV7-6	TRBJ2-7	few
ASSDSKGADTQY	TRBV6-4	TRBJ2-3	few
ASTLGGGPYEQY	TRBV5-6	TRBJ2-7	-
SVEGGDTYNEQF	TRBV29-1	TRBJ2-1	few
ASSARTGDTEAF	TRBV10-1	TRBJ1-1	few
ASSTGSNQPQH	TRBV6-4	TRBJ1-5	few
ASSGQGMARGTEAF	TRBV4-1	TRBJ1-1	-
ASSSGTGGDRETQY	TRBV12-5	TRBJ2-5	few
ASSTTGLAPQH	TRBV7-9	TRBJ1-5	-
ASSPTANTEAF	TRBV5-5	TRBJ1-1	few
ASSQAEGSGGYDTQY	TRBV4-2	TRBJ2-3	-
ASRDQGNTEAF	TRBV6-5	TRBJ1-1	-
ASSQSRGLKDTEAF	TRBV14	TRBJ1-1	-
ASSLVGTGAYNEQF	TRBV7-8	TRBJ2-1	-
ASSTGTGRHEQY	TRBV6-1	TRBJ2-7	-
ASSKRQVVDTQY	TRBV7-9	TRBJ2-3	-